This TCR beta chain was identified during a study of response to subunit inactivated influenza vaccine (dated by TCRdb to 2016 to 2019). For context, the study as a whole: Deep quantitative profiling of the T cell receptor repertoire was used in the study to follow responses to a trivalent subunit inactivated influenza vaccine.

This clonotype was seen more than once but under ten times. This receptor's antigen is unknown. Nothing much larger sits one base from this clone, and base qualities are not available. Receptor amplification or capture employed RT-PCR. Sequencing was carried out with an Illumina HiSeq 2500. Clones were called with MiXCR by TCRdb after fastp trimmed the public reads at Q25, and only in-frame beta chains were retained. Every entry covers one CDR3 protein and lists the most common genes and DNA from its rows. The sample has around 850,000 distinct CDR3 sequences on record, approximately 17% of them singletons. The top ten clones comprise 11% of the sample. What the authors observed across the whole study: The authors suggested that each seasonal influenza vaccination may recruit only a limited number of new T cells.

The CDR3 spans 13 residues, from the cysteine through the phenylalanine. The kept DNA is CDR3 alone, 39 bases in frame from the first base. V is pared back by 5 bases and J by 1 base, with 9 bases lying between the germline termini. According to the germline V gene, CDR1 reads SQVTM and CDR2 reads ANQGSEA. The receptor was derived from a man in his fifties or sixties who received an inactivated influenza vaccine. Donor details come from another sample of the same person, matched by shared clones. The source material was PBMCs from blood, sampled about 5 days after vaccination. The receptor chain draws on TRBV29-1 and TRBJ1-5; a weak D assignment points to TRBD1 (6 bases agree). The CDR3: CSVIDRSNQPQHF. The nucleotide sequence is given as TGCAGCGTTATCGACAGGAGCAATCAGCCCCAGCATTTT.